This is a list of T cell receptor beta chains from one sample in a study of cytomegalovirus exposure and HLA in healthy donors. Assay: immunoSEQ multiplex PCR; the TCRdb copy retains only in-frame clones and omits some. The sample totals approximately 100,000 clones. Sequencing used PBMCs. These receptors were collected from a man between 50 and 59 years old in good health and CMV-seronegative. The CDR3 runs from the conserved cysteine through the conserved F or W. Fields, in order: D gene, V gene, J gene, CDR3 protein, CDR3 DNA. The D gene is left open where the match is weak.

TRBD2	TRBV5-1	TRBJ2-1	CASSLVPAGGTNEQFF	TGCGCCAGCAGCTTGGTTCCCGCGGGAGGGACCAATGAGCAGTTCTTC
TRBD2	TRBV29-1	TRBJ2-5	CSVTSGRETQYF	TGCAGCGTGACTAGCGGGAGAGAGACCCAGTACTTC
.	TRBV18	TRBJ2-5	CASSPPAQPRETQYF	TGTGCCAGCTCCCCCCCAGCGCAGCCTCGAGAGACCCAGTACTTC
TRBD2	TRBV10-3	TRBJ2-1	CAISEAGTSGEYNEQFF	TGTGCCATCAGTGAGGCAGGGACTAGCGGGGAATACAATGAGCAGTTCTTC
.	TRBV5-6	TRBJ2-7	CASSSGSSYEQYF	TGTGCCAGCAGCTCCGGGTCCTCCTACGAGCAGTACTTC
TRBD1	TRBV10-3	TRBJ2-1	CAISQDREYNEQFF	TGTGCCATCTCCCAGGACAGGGAATACAATGAGCAGTTCTTC
TRBD2	TRBV18	TRBJ2-7	CASSPGLGSYEQYF	TGTGCCAGCTCACCGGGACTAGGCTCCTACGAGCAGTACTTC
.	TRBV6-6	TRBJ1-4	CASRKGGRGAYEKLFF	TGTGCCAGCAGAAAAGGGGGACGGGGGGCGTATGAAAAACTGTTTTTT
TRBD1	TRBV5-4	TRBJ1-1	CASSNRRTGNTEAFF	TGTGCCAGCAGCAACAGGCGGACAGGGAACACTGAAGCTTTCTTT
.	TRBV4-3	TRBJ1-2	CASSHAQQGSGYTF	TGCGCCAGCAGCCACGCCCAACAGGGTTCAGGCTACACCTTC
.	TRBV9	TRBJ2-3	CASSVSDTDTQYF	TGTGCCAGCAGCGTCAGTGACACAGATACGCAGTATTTT
.	TRBV5-1	TRBJ1-2	CASSEGARNYGYTF	TGCGCCAGCAGCGAAGGGGCGAGGAACTATGGCTACACCTTC
.	TRBV7-2	TRBJ2-1	CASTRGGAGNEQFF	TGTGCCAGCACGAGGGGGGGGGCTGGCAATGAGCAGTTCTTC
.	TRBV28	TRBJ1-2	CASSPRQYGYTF	TGTGCCAGCAGTCCCCGACAGTATGGCTACACCTTC
.	TRBV27	TRBJ2-7	CASSLDSTGTYEQYF	TGTGCCAGCAGCCTCGACTCCACGGGGACCTACGAGCAGTACTTC
.	TRBV5-3	TRBJ1-5	CARSLRQDINQPQHF	TGTGCCAGAAGCCTGAGACAGGACATTAATCAGCCCCAGCATTTT
TRBD2	TRBV6-4	TRBJ2-2	CASSEKSFTGTSGTGELFF	TGTGCCAGCAGTGAGAAGTCCTTTACCGGGACTAGCGGGACCGGGGAGCTGTTTTTT
TRBD1	TRBV4-3	TRBJ1-5	CASSQQYRGLDQPQHF	TGCGCCAGCAGCCAGCAATACAGGGGTCTGGATCAGCCCCAGCATTTT
.	TRBV5-4	TRBJ1-2	CASSPPRPYYGYTF	TGTGCCAGCAGCCCCCCCAGGCCGTACTATGGCTACACCTTC
.	TRBV5-4	TRBJ2-7	CASSPRVSDSYEQYF	TGTGCCAGCAGCCCCCGGGTTTCTGACTCCTACGAGCAGTACTTC
.	TRBV11-2	TRBJ2-1	CASSSQRAKSYNEQFF	TGTGCCAGCAGCTCTCAGCGGGCGAAGTCCTACAATGAGCAGTTCTTC
.	TRBV9	TRBJ2-1	CASSVSDYNEQFF	TGTGCCAGCAGCGTTTCAGACTACAATGAGCAGTTCTTC
TRBD1	TRBV18	TRBJ2-5	CASSPGTVTQETQYF	TGTGCCAGCTCACCTGGGACAGTCACGCAAGAGACCCAGTACTTC
.	TRBV9	TRBJ2-3	CASSVALTDTQYF	TGTGCCAGCAGCGTAGCCCTAACCGATACGCAGTATTTT
TRBD2	TRBV7-9	TRBJ2-3	CASSFVGSAGGTDTQYF	TGTGCCAGCAGCTTCGTCGGGTCGGCGGGAGGCACAGATACGCAGTATTTT
.	TRBV2	TRBJ1-2	CASSESLTVSYGYTF	TGTGCCAGCAGCGAATCCCTAACAGTAAGCTATGGCTACACCTTC
.	TRBV11-2	TRBJ2-6	CASSLATTVRSGANVLTF	TGTGCCAGCAGCTTGGCTACGACAGTCCGCTCTGGGGCCAACGTCCTGACTTTC
TRBD1	TRBV12-5	TRBJ1-1	CASGLSRGVAFF	TGTGCTAGTGGCCTGTCCAGGGGGGTCGCTTTCTTT
.	TRBV5-1	TRBJ2-2	CASSLGQRGTGELFF	TGCGCCAGCAGCTTGGGACAGAGAGGAACCGGGGAGCTGTTTTTT
.	TRBV5-1	TRBJ1-1	CASSQPLQAGNTEAFF	TGCGCCAGCAGCCAACCCCTACAGGCTGGGAACACTGAAGCTTTCTTT
.	TRBV7-6	TRBJ2-5	CASSLTHQETQYF	TGTGCCAGCAGCCTGACTCACCAAGAGACCCAGTACTTC
.	TRBV10-2	TRBJ1-6	CASRDPRISSYNSPLHF	TGCGCCAGCAGGGATCCGCGGATAAGCTCCTATAATTCACCCCTCCACTTT
.	TRBV4-1	TRBJ1-1	CASSQDRGGAEAFF	TGCGCCAGCAGCCAAGATCGGGGAGGTGCTGAAGCTTTCTTT
TRBD1	TRBV7-2	TRBJ1-2	CASSLREGQVYGYTF	TGTGCCAGCAGCTTAAGAGAGGGACAGGTCTATGGCTACACCTTC
.	TRBV27	TRBJ1-1	CASRAGSSTEAFF	TGTGCCAGCAGGGCCGGGTCGAGCACTGAAGCTTTCTTT
.	TRBV4-1	TRBJ1-5	CASSQVFGDYSNQPQHF	TGCGCCAGCAGCCAAGTTTTCGGCGACTATAGCAATCAGCCCCAGCATTTT
.	TRBV2	TRBJ2-7	CASSDRVAYEQYF	TGTGCCAGCAGTGACAGGGTAGCCTACGAGCAGTACTTC
.	TRBV27	TRBJ1-6	CASSLNGGPDSPLHF	TGTGCCAGCAGTTTAAATGGGGGCCCGGATTCACCCCTCCACTTT
.	TRBV5-1	TRBJ2-7	CASSFDGGTVSYEQYF	TGCGCCAGCAGCTTCGACGGCGGGACGGTATCCTACGAGCAGTACTTC
TRBD1	TRBV2	TRBJ1-2	CASSNSGQGYGYTF	TGTGCCAGCAGTAATTCGGGACAGGGATATGGCTACACCTTC
.	TRBV11-2	TRBJ2-6	CASSLYSPGANVLTF	TGTGCCAGCAGCTTATATAGCCCTGGGGCCAACGTCCTGACTTTC
.	TRBV9	TRBJ2-7	CASSVQGGEQYF	TGTGCCAGCAGCGTCCAGGGGGGCGAGCAGTACTTC
.	TRBV29-1	TRBJ2-7	CSASRAYEQYF	TGCAGCGCTTCCAGGGCCTACGAGCAGTACTTC
.	TRBV5-1	TRBJ2-6	CASSPGVAGANVLTF	TGCGCCAGCAGCCCCGGGGTGGCTGGGGCCAACGTCCTGACTTTC
TRBD1	TRBV5-1	TRBJ2-7	CASSLGQGDEQYF	TGCGCCAGCAGCTTAGGACAGGGGGACGAGCAGTACTTC
.	TRBV18	TRBJ1-2	CASSPNRDLYYGYTF	TGTGCCAGCTCACCTAACAGGGACCTCTACTATGGCTACACCTTC
TRBD1	TRBV7-9	TRBJ1-1	CASSWNPGQGSTEAFF	TGTGCCAGCTCCTGGAACCCGGGACAGGGATCCACTGAAGCTTTCTTT
.	TRBV2	TRBJ1-5	CASREVAGEQPQHF	TGTGCCAGCAGGGAGGTGGCAGGGGAACAGCCCCAGCATTTT
.	TRBV6-1	TRBJ1-5	CASSEQGTTISNQPQHF	TGTGCCAGCAGTGAACAGGGGACAACGATTAGCAATCAGCCCCAGCATTTT
TRBD2	TRBV5-4	TRBJ2-5	CASSSPSGTKETQYF	TGTGCCAGCAGCTCTCCGTCGGGGACTAAAGAGACCCAGTACTTC
.	TRBV7-9	TRBJ2-7	CASSPQGTYEQYF	TGTGCCAGCAGCCCGCAGGGGACCTACGAGCAGTACTTC
.	TRBV6-5	TRBJ1-6	CASSYSPSSYNSPLHF	TGTGCCAGCAGTTATTCTCCGAGCTCCTATAATTCACCCCTCCACTTT
TRBD1	TRBV4-1	TRBJ1-1	CASSYTTGRNTEAFF	TGCGCCAGCAGCTATACGACAGGGAGGAACACTGAAGCTTTCTTT
TRBD1	TRBV5-4	TRBJ1-6	CASSLGRTGGSDSPLHF	TGTGCCAGCAGCTTGGGCCGGACAGGGGGCTCAGATTCACCCCTCCACTTT